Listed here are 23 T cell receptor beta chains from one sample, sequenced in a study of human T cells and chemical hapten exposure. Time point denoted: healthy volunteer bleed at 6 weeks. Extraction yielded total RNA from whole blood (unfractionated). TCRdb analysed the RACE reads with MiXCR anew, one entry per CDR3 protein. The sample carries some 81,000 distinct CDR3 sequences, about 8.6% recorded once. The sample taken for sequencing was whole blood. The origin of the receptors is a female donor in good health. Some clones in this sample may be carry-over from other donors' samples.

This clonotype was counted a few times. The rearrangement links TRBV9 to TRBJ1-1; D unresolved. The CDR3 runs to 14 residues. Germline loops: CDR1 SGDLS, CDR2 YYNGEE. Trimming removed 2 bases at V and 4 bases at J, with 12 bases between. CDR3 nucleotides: TGTGCCAGCAGCGTGTCAACCTTGATCACTGAAGCTTTCTTT. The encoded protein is CASSVSTLITEAFF.

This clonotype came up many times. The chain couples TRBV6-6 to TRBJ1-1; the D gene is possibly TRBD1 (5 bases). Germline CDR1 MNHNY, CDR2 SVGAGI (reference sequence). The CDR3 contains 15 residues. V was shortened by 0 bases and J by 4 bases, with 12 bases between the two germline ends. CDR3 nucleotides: TGTGCCAGCAGTTACTCGGCAGGGTTGGGCACTGAAGCTTTCTTT. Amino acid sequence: CASSYSAGLGTEAFF.

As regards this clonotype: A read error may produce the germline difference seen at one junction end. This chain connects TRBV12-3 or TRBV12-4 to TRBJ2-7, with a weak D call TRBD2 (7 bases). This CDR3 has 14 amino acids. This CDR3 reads CASSFPGGSSEQYF. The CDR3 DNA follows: TGTGCCAGCAGTTTTCCGGGGGGCTCCTCCGAGCAGTACTTC.

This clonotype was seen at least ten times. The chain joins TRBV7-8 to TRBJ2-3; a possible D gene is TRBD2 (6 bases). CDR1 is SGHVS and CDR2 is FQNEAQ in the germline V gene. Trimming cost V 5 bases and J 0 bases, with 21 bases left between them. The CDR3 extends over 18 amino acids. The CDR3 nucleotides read TGTGCCAGCAGCGCGGTGATCTCGGGGGTTATTAGCACAGATACGCAGTATTTT. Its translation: CASSAVISGVISTDTQYF.

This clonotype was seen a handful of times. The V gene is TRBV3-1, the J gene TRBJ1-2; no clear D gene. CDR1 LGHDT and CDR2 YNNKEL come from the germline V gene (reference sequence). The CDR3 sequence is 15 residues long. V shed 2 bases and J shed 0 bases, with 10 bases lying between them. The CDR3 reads CASSQQLRANYGYTF. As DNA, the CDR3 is TGTGCCAGCAGCCAACAGCTTCGAGCTAACTATGGCTACACCTTC.

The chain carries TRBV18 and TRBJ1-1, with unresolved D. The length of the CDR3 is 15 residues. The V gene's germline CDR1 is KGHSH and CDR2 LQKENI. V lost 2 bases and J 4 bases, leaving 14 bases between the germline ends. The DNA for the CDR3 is TGTGCCAGCTCACCAATTGCAGATTTCGGCACTGAAGCTTTCTTT. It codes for CASSPIADFGTEAFF.

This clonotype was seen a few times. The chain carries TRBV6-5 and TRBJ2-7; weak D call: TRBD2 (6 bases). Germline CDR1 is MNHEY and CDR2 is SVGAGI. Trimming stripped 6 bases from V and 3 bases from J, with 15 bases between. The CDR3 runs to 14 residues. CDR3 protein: CASRPGDGSYEQYF. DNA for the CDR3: TGTGCCAGCAGACCGGGGGACGGTAGCTACGAGCAGTACTTC.

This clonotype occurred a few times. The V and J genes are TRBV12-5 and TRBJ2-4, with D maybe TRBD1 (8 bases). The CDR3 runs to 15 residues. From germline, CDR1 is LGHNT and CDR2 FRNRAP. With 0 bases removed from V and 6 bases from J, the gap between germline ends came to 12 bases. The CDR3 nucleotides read TGTGCTAGTGGTTTGGTACAGGGGGGGGCAAACATTCAGTACTTC. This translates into CASGLVQGGANIQYF.

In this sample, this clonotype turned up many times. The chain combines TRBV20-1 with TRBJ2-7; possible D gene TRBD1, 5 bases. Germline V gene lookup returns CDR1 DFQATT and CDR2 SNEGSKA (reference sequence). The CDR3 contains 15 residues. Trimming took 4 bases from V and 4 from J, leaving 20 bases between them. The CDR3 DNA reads TGCAGTGCTACTCAGGTGGGCAGGGTGGGTTACGAGCAGTACTTC. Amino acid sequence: CSATQVGRVGYEQYF.

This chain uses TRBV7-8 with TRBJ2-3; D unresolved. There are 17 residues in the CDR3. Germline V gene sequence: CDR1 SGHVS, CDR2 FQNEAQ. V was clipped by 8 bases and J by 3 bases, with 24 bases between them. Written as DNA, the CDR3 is TGTGCCAGCTCACAACCACGAATTGGGGTAAAGACAGATACGCAGTATTTT. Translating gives CASSQPRIGVKTDTQYF.

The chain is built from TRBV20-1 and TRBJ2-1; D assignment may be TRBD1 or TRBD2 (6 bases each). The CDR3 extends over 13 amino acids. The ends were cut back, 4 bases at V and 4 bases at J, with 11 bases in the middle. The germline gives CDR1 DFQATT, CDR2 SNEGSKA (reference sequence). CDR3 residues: CSATGGLYNEQFF. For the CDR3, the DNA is TGCAGTGCTACCGGGGGCCTTTACAATGAGCAGTTCTTC.

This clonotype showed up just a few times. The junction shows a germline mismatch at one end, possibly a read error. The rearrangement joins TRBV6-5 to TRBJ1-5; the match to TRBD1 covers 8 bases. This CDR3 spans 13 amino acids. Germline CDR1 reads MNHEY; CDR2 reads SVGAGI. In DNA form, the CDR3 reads TGTGCCAGCAGTTCCGGACAGGGCGCGTCCGAGAAATTT. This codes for CASSSGQGASEKF.

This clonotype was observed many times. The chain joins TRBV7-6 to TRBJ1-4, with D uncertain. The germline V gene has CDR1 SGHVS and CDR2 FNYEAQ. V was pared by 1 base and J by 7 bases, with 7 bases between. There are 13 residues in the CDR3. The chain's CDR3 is CASSLVLGEKLFF. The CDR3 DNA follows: TGTGCCAGCAGCTTAGTACTCGGTGAAAAACTGTTTTTT.

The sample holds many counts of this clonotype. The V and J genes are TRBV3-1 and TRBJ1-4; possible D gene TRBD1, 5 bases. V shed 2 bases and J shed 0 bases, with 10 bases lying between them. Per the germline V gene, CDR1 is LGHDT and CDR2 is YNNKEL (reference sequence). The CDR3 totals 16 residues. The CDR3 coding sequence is TGTGCCAGCAGCCAACTTACAGGTGCAACTAATGAAAAACTGTTTTTT. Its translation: CASSQLTGATNEKLFF.

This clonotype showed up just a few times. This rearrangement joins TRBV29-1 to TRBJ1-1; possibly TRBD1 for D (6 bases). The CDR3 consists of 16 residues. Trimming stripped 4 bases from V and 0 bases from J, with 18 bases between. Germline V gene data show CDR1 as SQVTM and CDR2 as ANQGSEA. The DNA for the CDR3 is TGCAGCGTTGTGGGGACAATTTCTTTCATGAACACTGAAGCTTTCTTT. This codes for CSVVGTISFMNTEAFF.

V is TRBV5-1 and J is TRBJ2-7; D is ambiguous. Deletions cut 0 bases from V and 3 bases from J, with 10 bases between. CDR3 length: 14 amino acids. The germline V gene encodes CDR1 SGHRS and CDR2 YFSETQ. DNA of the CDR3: TGCGCCAGCAGCTTGGCTACCCCCGGCTACGAGCAGTACTTC. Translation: CASSLATPGYEQYF.

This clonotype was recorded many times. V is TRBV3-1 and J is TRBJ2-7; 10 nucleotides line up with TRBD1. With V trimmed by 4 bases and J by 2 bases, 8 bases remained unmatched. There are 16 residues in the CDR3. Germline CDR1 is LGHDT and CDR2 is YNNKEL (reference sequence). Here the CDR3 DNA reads TGTGCCAGCAGCCGGCTGGGGGACAGGGGCGCCTACGAGCAGTACTTC. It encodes CASSRLGDRGAYEQYF.

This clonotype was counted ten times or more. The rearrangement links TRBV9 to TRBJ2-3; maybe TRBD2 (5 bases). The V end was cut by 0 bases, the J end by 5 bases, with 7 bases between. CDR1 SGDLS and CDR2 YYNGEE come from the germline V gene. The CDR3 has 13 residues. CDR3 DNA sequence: TGTGCCAGCAGCGTAGGCCGGGAAGATACGCAGTATTTT. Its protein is CASSVGREDTQYF.

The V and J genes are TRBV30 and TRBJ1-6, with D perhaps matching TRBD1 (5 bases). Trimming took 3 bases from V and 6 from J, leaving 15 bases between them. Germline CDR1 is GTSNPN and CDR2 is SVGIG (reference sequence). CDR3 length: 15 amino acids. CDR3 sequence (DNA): TGTGCCTGGAGCCCGGACATTTTCAGTAATTCACCCCTCCACTTT. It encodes CAWSPDIFSNSPLHF.

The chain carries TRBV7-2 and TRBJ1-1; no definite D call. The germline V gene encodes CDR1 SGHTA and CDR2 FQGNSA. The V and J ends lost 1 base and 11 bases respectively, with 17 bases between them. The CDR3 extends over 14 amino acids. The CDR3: CASSLGGAVVWAFF. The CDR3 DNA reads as TGTGCCAGCAGCTTAGGAGGCGCGGTAGTGTGGGCTTTCTTT.

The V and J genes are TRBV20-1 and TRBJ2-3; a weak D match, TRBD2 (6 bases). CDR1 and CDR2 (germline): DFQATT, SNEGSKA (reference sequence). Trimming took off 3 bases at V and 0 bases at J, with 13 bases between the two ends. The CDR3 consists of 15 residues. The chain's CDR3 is CSARERVESTDTQYF. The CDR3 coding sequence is TGCAGTGCTAGGGAGCGGGTTGAAAGCACAGATACGCAGTATTTT.

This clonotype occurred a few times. The CDR3 DNA follows: TGCGCCAGCAGCTTGATACAATTCACAGATACGCAGTATTTT. The encoded protein is CASSLIQFTDTQYF. The chain joins TRBV5-1 to TRBJ2-3; D gene unclear. CDR1 and CDR2 from the germline V gene are SGHRS and YFSETQ. CDR3 length: 14 amino acids. The V end lost 1 base, the J end lost 2 bases, and 8 bases lay between the germline ends. Together with reference TRBV5-1 and TRBJ2-3, the CDR3 gives the full variable domain: KAGVTQTPRYLIKTRGQQVTLSCSPISGHRSVSWYQQTPGQGLQFLFEYFSETQRNKGNFPGRFSGRQFSNSRSEMNVSTLELGDSALYLCASSLIQFTDTQYFGPGTRLTVL.

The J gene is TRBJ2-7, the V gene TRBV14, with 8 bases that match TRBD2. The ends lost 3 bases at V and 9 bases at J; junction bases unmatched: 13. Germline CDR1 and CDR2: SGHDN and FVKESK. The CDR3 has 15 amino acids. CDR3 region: CASSHIAGPSDVQYF. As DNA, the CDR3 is TGTGCCAGCAGCCATATAGCGGGGCCAAGTGATGTGCAGTACTTC.